This TCR beta chain was captured in a study of tumor and adjacent non-tumor tissue in lung cancer. Study context: The cohort had 12 to 13 adenocarcinoma, a couple of squamous cell and 1 small cell patients.

To note about this clonotype: Its antigen is currently unknown. Just one base apart from a much larger clone, this may be a read error.

Overall study results and limits: TCR diversity was significantly greater in tumor than normal lung tissue. Tumor repertoires had a smaller top 100 clone share than normal lung.

The CDR3 is 13 residues long. Germline V gene lookup returns CDR1 SGHAT and CDR2 FQDESV (reference sequence). No cell sorting was done before RNA was extracted from the tissue. The normal lung tissue was taken more than 3 cm from the tumor edge. Three rounds of nested PCR, following a modified ARM-PCR protocol, produced the TCRbeta library. One entry per CDR3 protein, called by TCRdb with MiXCR from the multiplex PCR reads. This sample has tens of thousands of distinct CDR3 sequences, with 74% found just once. This rearrangement joins TRBV11-1 to TRBJ1-2, with D hard to call. This TCR came from a woman in her fifties or sixties with non-small cell lung cancer. The sequenced sample was distant non-tumor lung tissue. Here the CDR3 DNA reads TGTGCCAACAGCGAAGGCGGGTCTATGGCTGACACCTTC. Amino acid sequence: CANSEGGSMADTF.